This T cell receptor beta chain emerged from a study of CD8+ T cells in alopecia areata. RNA, once extracted, was reverse transcribed into cDNA for use as the sequencing template. Measured with immunoSEQ multiplex PCR; TCRdb has only the in-frame clones, and not every one. Of roughly 150,000 clones listed, roughly 50% were seen once; the top ten hold around 4.8%. Material: CD4+ T cells sorted from blood. This receptor was identified in a human donor in good health.

The CDR3 DNA sequence: TGTGCCAGCATGGACAGGTTAGGCGGCTACACCTTC. It translates to CASMDRLGGYTF. The chain uses TRBV27 and TRBJ1-2, with TRBD1 matching 7 bases. This CDR3 region has 12 residues. Germline trimming cut 7 bases from V and 8 bases from J; bases unmatched to any gene: 7. The germline CDR1 and CDR2 sequences are MNHEY and SMNVEV (reference sequence).